This T cell receptor beta chain appears in the sequencing data of a study of shared clonotypes between healthy human individuals. Germline CDR1 is MDHEN and CDR2 is SYDVKM. V lost 2 bases, J lost 1 base, and 6 bases lay in between. The CDR3 length is 14 residues. Regarding the study as a whole: About 5% of naive CD4 clonotypes were shared across a few donors. In this cohort, only blood was sampled, and tissue repertoires likely differ.

Only Caucasian adults living in Nashville, Tennessee made up the donor group. DNA at 150 to 250 ng, 30,000 or so T cell genomes, went into sorted-subset replicate PCRs. Sequenced by immunoSEQ multiplex PCR; TCRdb stores in-frame clones only, minus some. The sample lists around 2,000,000 clones, roughly 96% occurring once. Concerning this clone itself: The antigen remains undetermined.

The chain links TRBV28 to TRBJ1-5; no clear D gene. This receptor was taken from a man younger than 35 in good health. Sequenced input: naive CD4+ T cells sorted from blood. Indicated subset: CD45RA+ positively selected. Written as DNA, the CDR3 is TGTGCCAGCAGTTTAAGCCAGAGCAATCAGCCCCAGCATTTT. It is translated as CASSLSQSNQPQHF.